This TCR beta chain was found in a study of T cells after posttransplantation cyclophosphamide. For this clone: As yet, its antigen is unknown.

The naive gate required viable CD3+CD4+ or CD3+CD8+ cells with CCR7+CD45RA+CD45RO-CD95-CD27+CD28+ phenotype. The method was immunoSEQ multiplex PCR; TCRdb's version includes in-frame clones alone and lacks a portion of them. The repertoire holds some 33,000 clones, 90% to 95% seen once, with 0.1% in the top ten. Findings and caveats of the study: Donor-recipient repertoire similarity was low at 1-2 months, rising over year one.

Germline V CDR1 and CDR2: SGHRS, YFSETQ. CDR3 length: 18 residues. V shed 4 bases and J 1 base; nucleotides not matched to a gene: 9. The sequence derives from a man younger than 40 in good health and a related stem cell transplant donor. The sequencing sample was made of naive CD4+ T cells sorted from blood. The rearrangement links TRBV5-1 to TRBJ1-6; TRBD1 matches 9 bases. The CDR3 spells CASSLTGQGSSYNSPLHF. The DNA for the CDR3 is TGCGCCAGCAGCCTCACGGGACAGGGATCTTCCTATAATTCACCCCTCCACTTT. Full variable domain (missing parts from reference TRBV5-1 and TRBJ1-6): KAGVTQTPRYLIKTRGQQVTLSCSPISGHRSVSWYQQTPGQGLQFLFEYFSETQRNKGNFPGRFSGRQFSNSRSEMNVSTLELGDSALYLCASSLTGQGSSYNSPLHFGNGTRLTVT.